This T cell receptor beta chain appears in the sequencing data of a study of Ad26.COV2.S vaccination and SARS-CoV-2 variants. The wider study: Each vaccinee took Ad26.COV2.S intramuscularly, once or twice 56 days apart. Study-level results: After vaccination, substantial breadth of spike-specific CD8+ and CD4+ responses was reported. People given the vaccine had a wider spike-specific TCR breadth than placebo recipients did. Breadth of non-spike TCRs did not differ between vaccinees and placebo recipients.

In regard to this clone: The antigen is not known.

Here immunoSEQ multiplex PCR was the method, and the copy in TCRdb shows in-frame clones only, minus some. This table has approximately 420,000 clones, about 85% appearing once. This CDR3 has 16 amino acids. Trimming cost V 4 bases and J 4 bases, with 19 bases left between them. The germline gives CDR1 MNHEY, CDR2 SVGEGT. As to treatment: approximately 18 received Ad26.COV2.S at low or high dose, single or two shots; several received placebo; per-sample allocation not given. All samples were drawn on day 63, counting from the first vaccine or placebo injection. The origin of this receptor is a person aged 18-65 years who received the Ad26.COV2.S COVID-19 vaccine or a placebo. The sample was peripheral blood, taken in a trial of Ad26.COV2.S vaccine versus placebo. J is TRBJ1-2 and V is TRBV6-2 or TRBV6-3; no clear D gene. The CDR3 DNA sequence: TGTGCCAGCAGTTCCCCGAATAGGCCAGGAAGCTATGGCTACACCTTC. It codes for CASSSPNRPGSYGYTF.